These T cell receptor beta chains were read from a single sample in a study of blood T cell repertoires in COVID-19. Method: immunoSEQ multiplex PCR; TCRdb's copy keeps in-frame clones and lacks some. The sample records about 82,000 clones, about 73% being singletons. The material sequenced was peripheral blood. These receptors all stem from a man in his sixties with COVID-19, enrolled during active disease. Both conserved end residues are part of each CDR3. Fields, in order: clone size, J gene, D gene, V gene, CDR3 DNA, CDR3 protein. A D gene is named only where the DNA matches it firmly. Not all rows give a size; the values are once, few, many and, for expanded clones, a class.

few | TRBJ2-7 | - | TRBV3-1/TRBV3-2 | TGTGCCAGCAGCCAGATGGCGGGCGAGCAGTACTTC | CASSQMAGEQYF
- | TRBJ2-7 | - | TRBV19 | TGTGCCAGTAGTATAGAGGGACATAGCTCCTACGAGCAGTACTTC | CASSIEGHSSYEQYF
- | TRBJ1-5 | TRBD1 | TRBV11-2 | TGTGCCAGCAGCCCTAGGACAGGGCAGGGCAATCAGCCCCAGCATTTT | CASSPRTGQGNQPQHF
- | TRBJ1-2 | - | TRBV29-1 | TGCAGCGTTGAGACCCCCTGGAGCTATGGCTACACCTTC | CSVETPWSYGYTF
- | TRBJ2-7 | - | TRBV29-1 | TGCAGCGCCGGGGACAAAACCTACGAGCAGTACTTC | CSAGDKTYEQYF
- | TRBJ1-5 | TRBD1 | TRBV6-5 | TGTGCCAGCGGACGAGACAGGGGGGGTCAGCCCCAGCATTTT | CASGRDRGGQPQHF
- | TRBJ2-7 | TRBD1 | TRBV4-1 | TGCGCCAGCAGCCAAGATTTAGGCAGGGGGCGTCGGGAACAGTACTTC | CASSQDLGRGRREQYF
- | TRBJ2-7 | TRBD1 | TRBV6-6 | TGTGCCAGCAGTTATTCCGGGACAGGGGAGTACGAGCAGTACTTC | CASSYSGTGEYEQYF
- | TRBJ2-7 | TRBD1 | TRBV5-1 | TGCGCCAGCAGCGGAGACAGGGCGGACGAGCAGTACTTC | CASSGDRADEQYF
- | TRBJ1-1 | - | TRBV4-1 | TGCGCCAGCAGCCACCGGACAGAGATTATGAACACTGAAGCTTTCTTT | CASSHRTEIMNTEAFF
- | TRBJ1-1 | - | TRBV2 | TGTGCCAGCACCGGACAGAGCAACACTGAAGCTTTCTTT | CASTGQSNTEAFF
- | TRBJ2-3 | TRBD2 | TRBV5-8 | TGTGCCAGCAGCTCCGGGACTAGCGGGTACACAGATACGCAGTATTTT | CASSSGTSGYTDTQYF
- | TRBJ1-3 | - | TRBV28 | TGTGCCAGCAAATCAGGATCCGACACCATATATTTT | CASKSGSDTIYF